A selection of T cell receptor beta chains follows, all from one sample in a study of T-cell reconstitution after alpha-beta-depleted transplantation in children. TCRdb reanalysed the PCR reads using MiXCR and keeps one entry per CDR3 protein. The sample includes 280,000 or so distinct CDR3 sequences, around 10% of them seen just once. The input for sequencing was peripheral blood, taken 180 days after TCRalphabeta/CD19-depleted stem cell transplant. All receptors derive from a male patient aged 2 to 9 who had a stem cell transplant for chronic granulomatous disease, so the T cells may come from the graft donor. CDR3s include the opening cysteine and the closing phenylalanine or tryptophan. The D gene is left open where the match is weak. Clone size is shown for a subset of rows, as once, few, many or a class of expanded clone.

>TRBV5-6|TRBJ1-3|NA|few
CASSFRTPTGGNTIYF
TGTGCCAGCAGCTTCAGGACACCAACTGGAGGAAACACCATATATTTT
>TRBV29-1|TRBJ2-3|NA|many
CSVRATDTQYF
TGCAGCGTCCGAGCGACAGATACGCAGTATTTT
>TRBV7-2|TRBJ2-7|NA|many
CASSLTSISYEQYF
TGTGCCAGCAGCTTAACTAGCATTTCCTACGAGCAGTACTTC
>TRBV29-1|TRBJ2-1|TRBD1|many
CSVRNGQVNEQFF
TGCAGCGTTCGGAATGGACAGGTAAACGAGCAGTTCTTC
>TRBV28|TRBJ2-3|NA|many
CASSFAGSRTDTQYF
TGTGCCAGCAGTTTCGCGGGATCCCGCACAGATACGCAGTATTTT
>TRBV6-5|TRBJ2-1|TRBD2|many
CASSPGTSGDNEQFF
TGTGCCAGCAGCCCCGGGACTAGCGGGGACAATGAGCAGTTCTTC
>TRBV12-3/TRBV12-4|TRBJ2-7|NA|many
CASSPGGGSIYEQYF
TGTGCCAGCAGTCCCGGAGGGGGTAGCATCTACGAGCAGTACTTC
>TRBV5-6|TRBJ2-2|NA|many
CASSSTVFGELFF
TGTGCCAGCAGTTCAACAGTTTTCGGGGAGCTGTTTTTT
>TRBV18|TRBJ2-3|TRBD2|many
CASSLGLAGDTQYF
TGTGCCAGCAGCTTAGGTCTAGCGGGAGATACGCAGTATTTT
>TRBV7-2|TRBJ2-7|NA|NA
CASSAGRVIYYEQYF
TGCGCCAGCAGCGCCGGGCGGGTCATATACTACGAGCAGTACTTC
>TRBV7-9|TRBJ2-7|NA|many
CASSLFRQVDEQYF
TGTGCCAGCAGCTTATTTAGGCAGGTTGACGAGCAGTACTTC
>TRBV12-3/TRBV12-4|TRBJ1-2|TRBD1|NA
CASSSGQRDGYTF
TGTGCCAGCAGTTCGGGACAGCGAGATGGCTACACCTTC
>TRBV19|TRBJ2-4|NA|few
CASRSEGRAKNIQYF
TGTGCCAGTAGGAGCGAGGGTCGAGCCAAAAACATTCAGTACTTC
>TRBV12-3/TRBV12-4|TRBJ2-7|NA|many
CASSYTPYEQYF
TGTGCCAGCAGTTATACACCCTACGAGCAGTACTTC
>TRBV20-1|TRBJ2-3|NA|many
CSAREIARDTQYF
TGCAGTGCTAGAGAGATAGCGAGAGATACGCAGTATTTT
>TRBV5-1|TRBJ1-6|NA|many
CASSPGRQGIGSPLHF
TGCGCCAGCAGCCCGGGCCGCCAGGGTATCGGGTCACCCCTCCACTTT
>TRBV5-6|TRBJ2-3|NA|many
CASSLFGALLDTQYF
TGTGCCAGCAGCTTGTTCGGGGCCCTATTAGATACGCAGTATTTT
>TRBV10-3|TRBJ2-3|NA|many
CAISESPRREDTQYF
TGTGCCATCAGTGAGTCCCCTAGACGGGAGGATACGCAGTATTTT
>TRBV7-8|TRBJ1-3|NA|many
CASSLPGVDGNTIYF
TGTGCCAGCAGCTTACCGGGGGTAGATGGAAACACCATATATTTT
>TRBV19|TRBJ2-1|TRBD2|few
CASSPGGSYYNEQFF
TGTGCCAGTAGTCCGGGGGGGAGCTACTACAATGAGCAGTTCTTC
>TRBV29-1|TRBJ2-5|TRBD1|many
CSAGTAQETQYF
TGCAGCGCCGGGACAGCACAAGAGACCCAGTACTTC
>TRBV12-3/TRBV12-4|TRBJ1-2|TRBD1|NA
CASRGDSSNYGYTF
TGTGCCAGCAGGGGGGACAGTTCTAACTATGGCTACACCTTC
>TRBV15|TRBJ2-2|NA|many
CATKDTGELFF
TGTGCCACCAAAGACACCGGGGAGCTGTTTTTT
>TRBV6-2/TRBV6-3|TRBJ2-7|NA|many
CASSYSAGSRNEQYF
TGTGCCAGCAGTTACTCGGCAGGAAGTCGAAATGAGCAGTACTTC
>TRBV5-1|TRBJ2-7|NA|many
CASSLGLPSEQYF
TGCGCCAGCAGCTTGGGACTTCCCAGCGAGCAGTACTTC
>TRBV18|TRBJ2-1|NA|few
CASSPRRLADLLGEQFF
TGTGCCAGCTCACCCCGGAGGCTAGCAGACCTTTTGGGGGAGCAGTTCTTC
>TRBV7-6|TRBJ2-5|NA|many
CASSSVWGKETQYF
TGTGCCAGCAGCTCCGTATGGGGGAAAGAGACCCAGTACTTC
>TRBV7-9|TRBJ2-1|NA|NA
CASTIDRSSYNEQFF
TGTGCCAGCACCATCGACAGGAGCTCCTACAATGAGCAGTTCTTC
>TRBV24-1|TRBJ2-1|TRBD2|NA
CATGIAGSYEQFF
TGTGCCACCGGAATAGCGGGGAGTTACGAGCAGTTCTTC
>TRBV28|TRBJ2-7|NA|many
CASSFRVSDEQYF
TGTGCCAGCAGTTTTCGGGTTTCGGACGAGCAGTACTTC
>TRBV15|TRBJ2-3|TRBD2|many
CATSREAGGVWVDTQYF
TGTGCCACCAGCAGAGAAGCCGGGGGGGTTTGGGTAGATACGCAGTATTTT
>TRBV30|TRBJ1-6|NA|many
CAWSSGPAYNSPLHF
TGTGCCTGGAGTTCGGGACCGGCCTATAATTCACCCCTCCACTTT
>TRBV15|TRBJ2-3|NA|many
CATSVGEHSTDTQYF
TGTGCCACCAGCGTCGGGGAGCATAGCACAGATACGCAGTATTTT
>TRBV6-1|TRBJ2-3|TRBD2|NA
CASIKSPTSGRGGDTQYF
TGTGCCAGCATCAAATCGCCGACTAGCGGGAGAGGGGGGGATACGCAGTATTTT
>TRBV30|TRBJ2-1|TRBD1|few
CAWSVVWDRGPREQFF
TGTGCCTGGAGTGTAGTATGGGACAGGGGCCCTCGCGAGCAGTTCTTC
>TRBV29-1|TRBJ2-1|NA|many
CSVVPGWYNEQFF
TGCAGCGTTGTTCCGGGATGGTACAATGAGCAGTTCTTC
>TRBV20-1|TRBJ2-3|NA|many
CSARQGDTQYF
TGCAGTGCTAGACAGGGCGATACGCAGTATTTT
>TRBV6-2/TRBV6-3|TRBJ1-1|TRBD1|many
CASSWGTRRGSNTEAFF
TGTGCCAGCAGTTGGGGGACCCGCAGGGGGTCCAACACTGAAGCTTTCTTT
>TRBV20-1|TRBJ2-3|TRBD2|many
CSASPLAGVTDTQYF
TGCAGTGCTAGCCCCCTAGCGGGAGTAACAGATACGCAGTATTTT
>TRBV9|TRBJ2-7|NA|many
CASSVGTGPPYEQYF
TGTGCCAGCAGCGTAGGTACAGGGCCCCCCTACGAGCAGTACTTC
>TRBV9|TRBJ2-2|NA|many
CASSVSDTGELFF
TGTGCCAGCAGCGTTTCGGACACCGGGGAGCTGTTTTTT
>TRBV7-9|TRBJ2-7|TRBD2|few
CASSLRTSGDSYEQYF
TGTGCCAGCAGCTTAAGGACTAGCGGGGATTCCTACGAGCAGTACTTC
>TRBV5-1|TRBJ2-1|NA|few
CASSDGGGSSYNEQFF
TGCGCCAGCAGCGATGGAGGAGGGTCCAGCTACAATGAGCAGTTCTTC
>TRBV2|TRBJ1-2|NA|many
CASSPMGWGYTF
TGTGCCAGCAGCCCGATGGGGTGGGGCTACACCTTC
>TRBV12-3/TRBV12-4|TRBJ2-2|TRBD1|many
CASSLGQGVTGELFF
TGTGCCAGCAGTTTGGGACAGGGCGTTACCGGGGAGCTGTTTTTT
>TRBV6-4|TRBJ2-5|NA|many
CASSQLVGLLEGGGPQETQYF
TGTGCCAGCAGTCAACTAGTTGGGCTTCTGGAGGGGGGAGGGCCTCAAGAGACCCAGTACTTC
>TRBV10-3|TRBJ2-7|NA|many
CAISEVRRGQYF
TGTGCCATCAGTGAGGTGAGGCGTGGGCAGTACTTC